The source of this T cell receptor (beta chain) is a study of OX40 agonist ivuxolimab in advanced cancers. Study information: Patients received ivuxolimab, an intravenous treatment, every 2 weeks at 0.01 to 10 mg/kg. Overall study results and limits: Also present in some nonresponders was a low level of normalized T-cell clonal expansion. The study observed clonal expansion of CD4+ and CD8+ blood T cells by week 6 at 0.1 to 3.0 mg/kg.

Notes on this clone: As yet, its antigen is unknown.

Produced via immunoSEQ multiplex PCR; TCRdb's table is partial and in-frame only. The repertoire holds about 88,000 clones, with about 85% as singletons. From germline, CDR1 is SGHTA and CDR2 FQGNSA. This CDR3 spans 13 amino acids. Trimming took 6 bases from V and 5 from J, leaving 11 bases between them. Patients with autoimmune history or systemic immunosuppression were excluded. The sequencing here drew on CD4+ or CD8+ T cells sorted from blood, taken in a trial of the OX40 agonist ivuxolimab. The chain combines TRBV7-2 with TRBJ2-1, with D hard to call. This TCR was recovered from an adult with an advanced solid tumor such as melanoma, head and neck, liver or kidney cancer. The CDR3 nucleotides are TGTGCCAGCAGTCTTTCCCGGGACAATGAGCAGTTCTTC. Protein product: CASSLSRDNEQFF. The whole variable domain, remainder taken from reference TRBV7-2 and TRBJ2-1, is GAGVSQSPSNKVTEKGKDVELRCDPISGHTALYWYRQSLGQGLEFLIYFQGNSAPDKSGLPSDRFSAERTGGSVSTLTIQRTQQEDSAVYLCASSLSRDNEQFFGPGTRLTVL.